The clone carrying this T cell receptor beta chain is a singleton in its sample. Its antigen is unknown. This sample was included in a study of T cell responses to AZD1222 COVID-19 vaccine. Findings and limits, study-wide: With dominance at 160-218 and 743-854, vaccine-associated CD4 TCRs spanned spike.

Pooling of second doses given at about 4 or about 12 weeks was done. Germline V lookup: CDR1 KGHSH, CDR2 LQKENI. The CDR3 runs 16 residues. V shed 4 bases and J shed 2 bases, with 17 bases lying between them. This table comes from immunoSEQ multiplex PCR, and its TCRdb copy is limited to in-frame clones, with some not included. The data hold 90,000 to 150,000 clones, with just over 85% observed a single time. The source material was peripheral blood, sampled 28 days after the second AZD1222 dose. The TCR was taken from an adult who received the AZD1222 COVID-19 vaccine. This rearrangement joins TRBV18 to TRBJ1-1, with a tentative D call TRBD1 (5 bases). DNA for the CDR3: TGTGCCAGCTCACAGAATTACAGGTCCTCCAACACTGAAGCTTTCTTT. Encoded protein: CASSQNYRSSNTEAFF.